This paragraph covers one TCR beta chain sequence. It has no known antigen specificity. Base qualities were left out, and no much larger clone turns up one base away. Collaborating institutions collected whole blood in K2EDTA tubes following their own protocols. For TCRbeta analysis, collaborators shipped samples as frozen whole blood, isolated PBMCs, or DNA extracted from either of those sample types. The immunoSEQ Assay, a bias-controlled multiplex PCR, was used to amplify TCRbeta CDR3 regions from genomic DNA. Under the source paper's analysis protocol: The number of nucleated cells in each sample was estimated by amplification of reference gene primers within the assay. Sequence reads were collapsed and filtered to measure the absolute abundance of every unique TCRbeta CDR3 rearrangement. Productive Simpson clonality was computed per sample as the square root of Simpson's diversity index over productive rearrangements. TCRdb took over this immuneACCESS table, retaining in-frame rearrangements with V and J assigned. Such tables are incomplete; in checked studies, under half of the missing clones stem from an unresolved V gene, and the remainder is unexplained. That table gives V, J and clone size, and the DNA gave D and trimming. The sample yields about 200,000 clones; over 80% were counted once. Around 25% of the sample belongs to the ten largest clones.

Taken from cysteine to phenylalanine, the CDR3 has 13 residues. CDR3 DNA only is kept here, 39 bases in frame from base 1. As encoded in the germline V gene, CDR1 is SGHTA while CDR2 is FQGTGA. Trimming removed 2 bases from V and 3 bases from J, leaving 6 bases between the germline ends. The data stem from a study of blood T cell repertoires in COVID-19 (dated by TCRdb to the early 2020s). Notes on the research overall: Samples covering the acute and convalescent phases of COVID-19 were provided by collaborators in the United States, Italy and Spain. Where available, HLA class I and class II types were taken from metadata supplied by the sample provider and were not determined by assay-based typing. A de-identified subject ID, COVID-19 status, age in years and sex were almost always included in the sample metadata. Samples were obtained from the ongoing ImmuneRACE study (first 160 participants) and from 950 to 1,500 subjects provided by 6 global collaborators. The material from the prospective study consisted of cDNA or gDNA derived from T cells, B-cell-depleted T cells, or PBMCs. A freely available public database, intended as a resource for researchers studying the immune response to SARS-CoV-2, is where the repertoires were released. Subjects who had been exposed to COVID-19, were actively infected with it, or had recovered from it provided the deeply sampled blood TCRbeta repertoires that made up the dataset. Broader findings and caveats from the paper: The quantity of clinical and demographic metadata differed by source and by participant and was supplied without curation.

The clonotype originates from a middle-aged man with acute or convalescent COVID-19. This chain is built from TRBV7-3 and TRBJ2-3; D gene: possibly TRBD2, on 6 matching bases. What was sequenced was peripheral blood. The CDR3 has the sequence CASSLGGTDTQYF. The sequenced DNA: TGTGCCAGCAGCTTAGGGGGGACAGATACGCAGTATTTT.